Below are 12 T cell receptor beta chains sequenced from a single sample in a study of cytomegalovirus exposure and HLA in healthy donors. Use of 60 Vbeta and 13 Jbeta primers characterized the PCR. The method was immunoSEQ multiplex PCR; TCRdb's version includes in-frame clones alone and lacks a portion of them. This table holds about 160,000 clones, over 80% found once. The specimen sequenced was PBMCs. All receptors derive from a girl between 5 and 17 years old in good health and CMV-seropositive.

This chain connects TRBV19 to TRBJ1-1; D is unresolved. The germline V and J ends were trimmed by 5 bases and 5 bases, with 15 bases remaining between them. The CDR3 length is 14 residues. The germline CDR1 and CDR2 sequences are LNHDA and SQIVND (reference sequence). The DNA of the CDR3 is TGTGCCAGTAGTCTCTACCGGAGCGGGACTGAAGCTTTCTTT. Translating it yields CASSLYRSGTEAFF.

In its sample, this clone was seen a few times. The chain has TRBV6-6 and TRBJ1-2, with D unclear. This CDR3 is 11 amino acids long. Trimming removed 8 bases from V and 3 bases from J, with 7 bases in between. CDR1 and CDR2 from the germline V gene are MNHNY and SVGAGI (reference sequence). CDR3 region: CASGEDYGYTF. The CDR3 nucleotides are TGTGCCAGCGGTGAGGACTATGGCTACACCTTC.

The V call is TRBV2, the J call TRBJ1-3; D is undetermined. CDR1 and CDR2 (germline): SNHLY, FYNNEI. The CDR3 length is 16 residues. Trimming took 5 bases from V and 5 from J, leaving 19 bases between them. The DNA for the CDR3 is TGTGCCAGCAGTCCTGGACTTGGAGCCAGGCGAAACACCATATATTTT. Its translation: CASSPGLGARRNTIYF.

The CDR3 region is CSVDPRQTNTEAFF. DNA of the CDR3: TGCAGCGTTGACCCTAGGCAGACGAACACTGAAGCTTTCTTT. This chain uses TRBV29-1 with TRBJ1-1; D not certain. CDR3 length: 14 residues. Trimming shortened V by 3 bases and J by 1 base, and 12 bases separated the two germline ends. Germline CDR1 reads SQVTM; CDR2 reads ANQGSEA.

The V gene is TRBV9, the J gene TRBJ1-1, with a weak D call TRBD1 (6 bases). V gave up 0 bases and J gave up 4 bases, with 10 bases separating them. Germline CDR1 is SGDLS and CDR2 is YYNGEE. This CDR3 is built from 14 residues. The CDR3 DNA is TGTGCCAGCAGCGTAGTGGGGGCGGGCACTGAAGCTTTCTTT. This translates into CASSVVGAGTEAFF.

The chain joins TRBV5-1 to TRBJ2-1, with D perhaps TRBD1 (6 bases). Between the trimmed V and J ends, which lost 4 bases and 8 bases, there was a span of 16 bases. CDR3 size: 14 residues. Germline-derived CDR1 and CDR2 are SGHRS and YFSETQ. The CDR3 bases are TGCGCCAGCAGCCTGCCCCAGGGGCATGATGAGCAGTTCTTC. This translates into CASSLPQGHDEQFF.

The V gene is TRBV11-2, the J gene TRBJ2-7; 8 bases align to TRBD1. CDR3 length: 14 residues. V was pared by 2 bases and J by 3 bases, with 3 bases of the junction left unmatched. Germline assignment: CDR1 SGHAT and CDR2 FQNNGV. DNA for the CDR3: TGTGCCAGCAGCTTACATGGACAGGGCTACGAGCAGTACTTC. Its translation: CASSLHGQGYEQYF.

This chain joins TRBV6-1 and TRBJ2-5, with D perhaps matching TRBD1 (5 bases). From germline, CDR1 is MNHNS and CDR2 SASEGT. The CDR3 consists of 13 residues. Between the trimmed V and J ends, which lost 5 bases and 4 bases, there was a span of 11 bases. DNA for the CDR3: TGTGCCAGCAGTCAGGACATCGGAGAGACCCAGTACTTC. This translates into CASSQDIGETQYF.

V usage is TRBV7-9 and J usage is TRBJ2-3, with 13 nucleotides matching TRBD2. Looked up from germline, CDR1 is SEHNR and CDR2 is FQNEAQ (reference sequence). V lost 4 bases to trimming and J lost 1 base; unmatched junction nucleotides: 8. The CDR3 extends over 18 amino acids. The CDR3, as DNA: TGTGCCAGCAGCTGTAAACTAGCGGGGGGGCCTCGCACAGATACGCAGTATTTT. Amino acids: CASSCKLAGGPRTDTQYF.

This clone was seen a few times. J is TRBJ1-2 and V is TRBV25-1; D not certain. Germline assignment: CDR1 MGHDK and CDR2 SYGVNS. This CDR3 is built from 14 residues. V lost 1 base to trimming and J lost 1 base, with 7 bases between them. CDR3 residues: CASSESSDNYGYTF. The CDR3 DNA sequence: TGTGCCAGCAGTGAATCGTCAGATAACTATGGCTACACCTTC.

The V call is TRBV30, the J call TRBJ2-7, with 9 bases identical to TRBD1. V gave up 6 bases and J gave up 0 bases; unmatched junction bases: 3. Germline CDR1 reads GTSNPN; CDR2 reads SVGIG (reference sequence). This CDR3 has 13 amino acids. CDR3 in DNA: TGTGCCTGCCGGGACAGGGACTCCTACGAGCAGTACTTC. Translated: CACRDRDSYEQYF.

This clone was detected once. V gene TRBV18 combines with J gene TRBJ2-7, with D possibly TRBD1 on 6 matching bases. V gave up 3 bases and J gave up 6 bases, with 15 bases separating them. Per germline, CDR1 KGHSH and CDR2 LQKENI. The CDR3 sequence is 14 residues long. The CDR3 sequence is CASSPNLDSSEQYF. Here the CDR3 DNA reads TGTGCCAGCTCACCCAATCTGGACAGCTCCGAGCAGTACTTC.